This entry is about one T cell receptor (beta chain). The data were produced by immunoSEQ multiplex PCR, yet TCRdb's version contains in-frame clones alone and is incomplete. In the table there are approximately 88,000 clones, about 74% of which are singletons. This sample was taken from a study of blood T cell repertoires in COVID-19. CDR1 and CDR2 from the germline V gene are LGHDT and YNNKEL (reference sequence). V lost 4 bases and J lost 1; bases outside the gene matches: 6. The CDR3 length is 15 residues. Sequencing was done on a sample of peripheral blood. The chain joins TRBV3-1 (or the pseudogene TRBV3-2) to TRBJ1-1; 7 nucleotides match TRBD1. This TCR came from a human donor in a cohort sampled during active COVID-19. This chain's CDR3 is CASSPAGGGNTEAFF. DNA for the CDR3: TGTGCCAGCAGCCCTGCAGGGGGAGGGAACACTGAAGCTTTCTTT.